This entry lists 27 T cell receptor beta chains sequenced from one sample in a study of beta chain features in type 1 diabetes. Study results and caveats: Among patients with Type 1 diabetes, TCRB CDR3s were moderately but significantly shorter in every one of the four CD4+ subsets.

cDNA synthesis used the whole RNA isolate, giving expressed TCRB sequences. The method was immunoSEQ multiplex PCR; TCRdb's version includes in-frame clones alone and lacks a portion of them. Of under 350,000 clones listed, around 24% are singletons. These TCRs are of unknown antigen specificity. Material for sequencing was naive CD4+ T cells from blood. The origin of the receptors is a woman aged 25 to 39 with type 1 diabetes.

The V call is TRBV6-5, the J call TRBJ2-7, with D possibly TRBD1 on 5 matching bases. The CDR3 extends over 15 amino acids. Trimming removed 6 bases from V and 3 bases from J, with 18 bases in between. Looked up from germline, CDR1 is MNHEY and CDR2 is SVGAGI. Here the CDR3 reads CASSPTVLDSYEQYF. CDR3 in DNA: TGTGCCAGCAGCCCCACCGTTCTAGACAGCTACGAGCAGTACTTC.

The chain couples TRBV7-3 to TRBJ2-5, with 11 nucleotides matching TRBD1. CDR1 is SGHTA, CDR2 FQGTGA, per germline. The CDR3 is 16 residues long. With V trimmed by 5 bases and J by 2 bases, 7 bases remained unmatched. The CDR3 DNA reads as TGTGCCAGCAGCCCGGGACAGGGGGGCACACAAGAGACCCAGTACTTC. Residues: CASSPGQGGTQETQYF. Using reference TRBV7-3 and TRBJ2-5 for the parts outside the CDR3, the full variable domain is GAGVSQTPSNKVTEKGKYVELRCDPISGHTALYWYRQSLGQGPEFLIYFQGTGAADDSGLPNDRFFAVRPEGSVSTLKIQRTERGDSAVYLCASSPGQGGTQETQYFGPGTRLLVL.

The CDR3 DNA reads TGCGCCAGCAGTTCGGGACAGGGGGCATCTGGGGCCAACGTCCTGACTTTC. Amino acid sequence: CASSSGQGASGANVLTF. The chain is built from TRBV5-1 and TRBJ2-6; 12 positions match TRBD1. CDR1 and CDR2 from the germline V gene are SGHRS and YFSETQ. The V gene end was trimmed by 5 bases and the J gene end by 1 base; junction bases not matched to a gene: 4. The CDR3 is 17 residues long.

The chain employs TRBV6-1 and TRBJ1-5; possible D gene TRBD1, 5 bases. The CDR3 loop spans 12 amino acids. CDR1 is MNHNS and CDR2 is SASEGT in the germline V gene. The V end was cut by 6 bases, the J end by 8 bases, with 11 bases between. The CDR3 nucleotides read TGTGCCAGCAGACAGGCCTTAGAGCCCCAGCATTTT. Translated, it gives CASRQALEPQHF.

This clone has more than one count but fewer than ten. Other DNA variants within this sample encode the same CDR3. J is TRBJ1-5 and V is TRBV7-9, with D perhaps matching TRBD1 (5 bases). CDR1 and CDR2 (germline): SEHNR, FQNEAQ (reference sequence). There are 13 residues in the CDR3. V lost 2 bases to trimming and J lost 5 bases, with 7 bases between them. For the CDR3, the DNA is TGTGCCAGCAGCTTACAAGGGGATCAGCCCCAGCATTTT. Protein product: CASSLQGDQPQHF.

The chain couples TRBV6-1 to TRBJ1-4; D gene unclear. Germline assignment: CDR1 MNHNS and CDR2 SASEGT. The CDR3 totals 12 residues. Trimming removed 4 bases from V and 8 bases from J, with 8 bases in between. CDR3 loop: CASSAMEEKLFF. For the CDR3, the DNA is TGTGCCAGCAGTGCCATGGAGGAAAAACTGTTTTTT.

This clone turned up a few times. The chain uses TRBV30 and TRBJ1-1, with a weak D call TRBD1 (6 bases). The CDR3 covers 13 residues. Germline loops: CDR1 GTSNPN, CDR2 SVGIG (reference sequence). V was trimmed by 7 bases and J by 5 bases, leaving 17 bases between them. The CDR3 sequence is CASSRQGLTEAFF. As DNA, the CDR3 is TGTGCCTCTTCGCGGCAGGGGTTAACTGAAGCTTTCTTT.

This chain connects TRBV29-1 to TRBJ2-6, with D perhaps matching TRBD1 (6 bases). In germline, CDR1 is SQVTM, CDR2 ANQGSEA. Trimming shortened V by 5 bases and J by 0 bases, and 11 bases separated the two germline ends. The CDR3 sequence is 15 residues long. CDR3 region: CSVWTARSGANVLTF. The CDR3 DNA follows: TGCAGCGTTTGGACAGCCCGCTCTGGGGCCAACGTCCTGACTTTC.

This clone was picked up a small number of times. The chain combines TRBV30 with TRBJ2-5; TRBD2 might be the D (6 bases). Trimming left V 0 bases short and J 10 bases short, with 15 bases between. This CDR3 is built from 13 residues. In germline, CDR1 is GTSNPN, CDR2 SVGIG (reference sequence). CDR3 DNA sequence: TGTGCCTGGAGTGTCGGAGGGGCTGAGGTCCAGTACTTC. This translates into CAWSVGGAEVQYF.

V and J are TRBV7-2 and TRBJ1-2, with TRBD1 matching 9 bases. V gave up 0 bases and J gave up 7 bases; unmatched junction bases: 3. This CDR3 is built from 14 residues. Per germline, CDR1 SGHTA and CDR2 FQGNSA. The CDR3 sequence: CASSLAGQGGGYTF. CDR3 nucleotide sequence: TGTGCCAGCAGCTTAGCGGGACAGGGCGGTGGCTACACCTTC. Full variable domain (outside the CDR3, taken from reference TRBV7-2 and TRBJ1-2): GAGVSQSPSNKVTEKGKDVELRCDPISGHTALYWYRQSLGQGLEFLIYFQGNSAPDKSGLPSDRFSAERTGGSVSTLTIQRTQQEDSAVYLCASSLAGQGGGYTFGSGTRLTVV.

This clone was recorded a few times. The V call is TRBV4-2, the J call TRBJ2-7; the match to TRBD2 covers 12 bases. CDR1 LGHNA and CDR2 YNFKEQ come from the germline V gene. The CDR3 contains 17 residues. J gave up 6 bases and V 0 bases, and 9 bases lay outside the gene matches. The CDR3 protein is CASSQDPARLAGVEQYF. Here the CDR3 DNA reads TGTGCCAGCAGCCAAGATCCCGCTAGACTAGCGGGAGTCGAGCAGTACTTC.

This clone appeared a few times. The chain carries TRBV29-1 and TRBJ1-4, with 8 bases fitting TRBD1. Unmatched junction bases numbered 5, after V lost 6 bases and J lost 5 bases. The CDR3 is 13 amino acids. CDR1 is SQVTM, CDR2 ANQGSEA, per germline. The CDR3 DNA sequence: TGCAGCGTCCTAGACAGGGGAAATGAAAAACTGTTTTTT. It codes for CSVLDRGNEKLFF. The variable domain in full, with the rest retrieved from reference TRBV29-1 and TRBJ1-4, is SAVISQKPSRDICQRGTSLTIQCQVDSQVTMMFWYRQQPGQSLTLIATANQGSEATYESGFVIDKFPISRPNLTFSTLTVSNMSPEDSSIYLCSVLDRGNEKLFFGSGTQLSVL.

This chain connects TRBV7-9 to TRBJ2-5, with 13 positions matching TRBD2. Germline values: CDR1 SEHNR, CDR2 FQNEAQ (reference sequence). The CDR3 spans 15 residues. V was clipped by 5 bases and J by 5 bases; unmatched bases: 5. The CDR3 reads CASSPGLAGEETQYF. The CDR3 nucleotides are TGTGCCAGCAGCCCCGGACTAGCGGGAGAGGAGACCCAGTACTTC.

J is TRBJ1-2 and V is TRBV4-2; D unresolved. CDR1 is LGHNA and CDR2 is YNFKEQ in the germline V gene. V was shortened by 0 bases and J by 8 bases, with 22 bases between the two germline ends. The CDR3 is 17 amino acids. CDR3 DNA: TGTGCCAGCAGCCAAGATCACAGCAGCCTCCGAACGGAAGGCTACACCTTC. The encoded protein is CASSQDHSSLRTEGYTF.

This clone came up a few times. The rearrangement links TRBV7-9 to TRBJ1-2; 9 positions agree with TRBD1. J gave up 3 bases and V 5 bases, and 10 bases lay outside the gene matches. The CDR3 extends over 16 amino acids. CDR1 is SEHNR, CDR2 FQNEAQ, per germline (reference sequence). The chain's CDR3 is CASSQAAGTGHYGYTF. The CDR3 DNA follows: TGTGCCAGCAGCCAAGCCGCCGGGACAGGGCACTATGGCTACACCTTC.

This chain connects TRBV11-3 to TRBJ2-1, with 11 bases that match TRBD1. CDR3 length equals 15 residues. Per the germline V gene, CDR1 is SGHNT and CDR2 is YENEEA. The J segment lost 4 bases and the V segment lost 5 bases, leaving 4 bases of the junction unmatched. The chain's CDR3 is CASSPRDRGYNEQFF. Here the CDR3 DNA reads TGTGCCAGCAGCCCCCGGGACAGGGGGTACAATGAGCAGTTCTTC. Using reference TRBV11-3 and TRBJ2-1 for the parts outside the CDR3, the full variable domain is EAGVVQSPRYKIIEKKQPVAFWCNPISGHNTLYWYLQNLGQGPELLIRYENEEAVDDSQLPKDRFSAERLKGVDSTLKIQPAELGDSAVYLCASSPRDRGYNEQFFGPGTRLTVL.

This clone was picked up a small number of times. The chain carries TRBV5-4 and TRBJ2-5; TRBD1 agrees at 9 bases. Trimming removed 4 bases from V and 5 bases from J; junction bases left unmatched: 3. CDR1 and CDR2 from the germline V gene are SGHNT and YYREEE (reference sequence). The CDR3 has 13 amino acids. The CDR3 loop is CASSIDRGETQYF. The CDR3 nucleotides are TGTGCCAGCAGCATTGACAGGGGGGAGACCCAGTACTTC.

This sequence joins TRBV5-1 and TRBJ2-7, with TRBD2 matching 7 bases. There are 15 residues in the CDR3. J was trimmed by 2 bases and V by 1 base; bases with no gene match: 6. Germline V gives CDR1 SGHRS, CDR2 YFSETQ. CDR3 sequence: CASSLYSGTPYEQYF. The CDR3 bases are TGCGCCAGCAGCTTGTACAGCGGGACCCCCTACGAGCAGTACTTC.

This chain connects TRBV7-3 to TRBJ2-1; TRBD2 agrees at 8 bases. The length of the CDR3 is 15 residues. Unmatched junction bases numbered 3, after V lost 5 bases and J lost 0 bases. CDR1 is SGHTA and CDR2 is FQGTGA in the germline V gene. CDR3 sequence reads: CASSHGTSSYNEQFF. In DNA, the CDR3 is TGTGCCAGCAGCCACGGGACTAGCTCCTACAATGAGCAGTTCTTC.

This clone appeared a few times. This chain uses TRBV2 with TRBJ2-1; 13 bases agree with TRBD2. V lost 7 bases to trimming and J lost 10 bases; unmatched junction nucleotides: 7. CDR1 and CDR2 (germline): SNHLY, FYNNEI. This CDR3 region has 14 residues. The chain's CDR3 is CASTGTSGKGEQFF. The CDR3 nucleotides read TGTGCCAGCACCGGGACTAGCGGGAAAGGAGAGCAGTTCTTC. Combining the CDR3 with reference TRBV2 and TRBJ2-1 gives the whole variable domain EPEVTQTPSHQVTQMGQEVILRCVPISNHLYFYWYRQILGQKVEFLVSFYNNEISEKSEIFDDQFSVERPDGSNFTLKIRSTKLEDSAMYFCASTGTSGKGEQFFGPGTRLTVL.

This clone was counted a few times. This same CDR3 is encoded by further DNA sequences in the sample. The rearrangement joins TRBV30 to TRBJ2-1; 10 bases are shared with TRBD2. J lost 6 bases, V lost 0 bases, and 5 bases had no gene match. CDR3 length: 15 amino acids. Germline V gene sequence: CDR1 GTSNPN, CDR2 SVGIG (reference sequence). The CDR3 coding sequence is TGTGCCTGGAGTGTACGGCTAGCGGGAGTCAATGAGCAGTTCTTC. Its translation: CAWSVRLAGVNEQFF. The whole variable domain, remainder taken from reference TRBV30 and TRBJ2-1, is SQTIHQWPATLVQPVGSPLSLECTVEGTSNPNLYWYRQAAGRGLQLLFYSVGIGQISSEVPQNLSASRPQDRQFILSSKKLLLSDSGFYLCAWSVRLAGVNEQFFGPGTRLTVL.

This clone has just a few counts. The chain has TRBV29-1 and TRBJ2-1; 9 nucleotides match TRBD2. This CDR3 is 15 amino acids long. Germline CDR1 SQVTM, CDR2 ANQGSEA. V was pared by 7 bases and J by 4 bases, with 11 bases of the junction left unmatched. This CDR3 is CSAHGGLARYNEQFF. In DNA, the CDR3 is TGCAGCGCCCATGGGGGACTAGCCCGTTACAATGAGCAGTTCTTC.

This clone was seen a few times. The V call is TRBV19, the J call TRBJ1-2; D ambiguous. The CDR3 is 13 residues long. Between the trimmed V and J ends, which lost 8 bases and 2 bases, there was a span of 12 bases. The V gene's germline CDR1 is LNHDA and CDR2 SQIVND (reference sequence). This CDR3 is CASAENANYGYTF. The CDR3 bases are TGTGCCAGTGCGGAAAACGCCAACTATGGCTACACCTTC.

This clone turned up a few times. J is TRBJ2-1 and V is TRBV11-1; the match to TRBD1 covers 7 bases. The V gene end was trimmed by 5 bases and the J gene end by 0 bases; junction bases not matched to a gene: 10. The CDR3 extends over 17 amino acids. From germline, CDR1 is SGHAT and CDR2 FQDESV (reference sequence). The chain's CDR3 is CASSKGTDTSSYNEQFF. CDR3 DNA: TGTGCCAGCAGCAAGGGGACAGATACTAGCTCCTACAATGAGCAGTTCTTC.

The chain combines TRBV10-3 with TRBJ2-7; TRBD2 matches at 10 bases. Germline V gene data show CDR1 as ENHRY and CDR2 as SYGVKD. Trimming took 4 bases from V and 6 from J; bases not matched to a gene: 6. CDR3 length equals 14 residues. The CDR3 nucleotides read TGTGCCATCAGTGTGCTAGCGGGAGTTGGCGAGCAGTACTTC. Its protein is CAISVLAGVGEQYF.

CDR3 protein: CASSLDWQPQHF. The DNA for the CDR3 is TGTGCCAGCAGCTTAGACTGGCAGCCCCAGCATTTT. The gene calls are TRBV7-2 and TRBJ1-5, with D unresolved. The CDR3 runs 12 residues. Trimming stripped 1 base from V and 7 bases from J, with 5 bases between. The germline V gene encodes CDR1 SGHTA and CDR2 FQGNSA.

This chain links TRBV28 with TRBJ2-3; D is unresolved. Trimming stripped 4 bases from V and 0 bases from J, with 5 bases between. Germline CDR1 and CDR2: MDHEN and SYDVKM. There are 13 residues in the CDR3. CDR3 nucleotides: TGTGCCAGCAGTTCCTCTAGCACAGATACGCAGTATTTT. It codes for CASSSSSTDTQYF.